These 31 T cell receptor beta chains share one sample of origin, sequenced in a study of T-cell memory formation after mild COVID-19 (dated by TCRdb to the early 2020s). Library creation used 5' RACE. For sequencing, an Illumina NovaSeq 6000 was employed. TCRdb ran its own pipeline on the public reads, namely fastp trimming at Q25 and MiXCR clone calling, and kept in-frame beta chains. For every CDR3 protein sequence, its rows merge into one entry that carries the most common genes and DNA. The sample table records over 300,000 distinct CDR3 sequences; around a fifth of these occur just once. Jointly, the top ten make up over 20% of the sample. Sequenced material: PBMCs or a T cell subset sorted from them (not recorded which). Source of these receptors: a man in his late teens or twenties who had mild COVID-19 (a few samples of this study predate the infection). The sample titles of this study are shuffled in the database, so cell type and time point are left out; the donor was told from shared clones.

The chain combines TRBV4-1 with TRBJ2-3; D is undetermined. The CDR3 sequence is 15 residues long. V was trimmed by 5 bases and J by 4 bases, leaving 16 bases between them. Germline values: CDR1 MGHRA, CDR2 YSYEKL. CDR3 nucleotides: TGCGCCAGCAGCTCTCAGGAAAGGAGCCCAGATACGCAGTATTTT. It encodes CASSSQERSPDTQYF.

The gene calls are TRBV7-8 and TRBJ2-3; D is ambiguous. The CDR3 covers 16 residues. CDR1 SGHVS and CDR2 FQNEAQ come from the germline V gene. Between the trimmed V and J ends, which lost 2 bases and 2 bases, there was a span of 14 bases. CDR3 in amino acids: CASSLNSGDYTDTQYF. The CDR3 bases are TGTGCCAGCAGCTTAAACTCTGGAGATTACACAGATACGCAGTATTTT. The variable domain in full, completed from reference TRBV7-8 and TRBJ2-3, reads GAGVSQSPRYKVAKRGQDVALRCDPISGHVSLFWYQQALGQGPEFLTYFQNEAQLDKSGLPSDRFFAERPEGSVSTLKIQRTQQEDSAVYLCASSLNSGDYTDTQYFGPGTRLTVL.

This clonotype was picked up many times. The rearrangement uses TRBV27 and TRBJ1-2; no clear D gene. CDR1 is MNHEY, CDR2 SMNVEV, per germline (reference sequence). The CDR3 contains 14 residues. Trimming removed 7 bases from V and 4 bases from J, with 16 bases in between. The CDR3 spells CASIHPPAGYGYTF. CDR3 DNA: TGTGCCAGCATCCATCCCCCGGCAGGCTATGGCTACACCTTC.

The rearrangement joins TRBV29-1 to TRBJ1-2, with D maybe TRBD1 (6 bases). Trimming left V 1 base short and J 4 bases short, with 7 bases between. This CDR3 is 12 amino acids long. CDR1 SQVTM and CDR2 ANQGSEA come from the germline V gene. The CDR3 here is CSVEVGGYGYTF. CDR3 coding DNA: TGCAGCGTTGAAGTAGGGGGCTATGGCTACACCTTC.

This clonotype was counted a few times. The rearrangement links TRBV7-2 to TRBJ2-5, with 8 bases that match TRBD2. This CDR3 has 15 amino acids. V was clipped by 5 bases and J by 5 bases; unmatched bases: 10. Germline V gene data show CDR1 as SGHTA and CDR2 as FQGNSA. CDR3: CASSPGTRGLETQYF. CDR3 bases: TGTGCCAGCAGCCCAGGGACTAGAGGCCTGGAGACCCAGTACTTC.

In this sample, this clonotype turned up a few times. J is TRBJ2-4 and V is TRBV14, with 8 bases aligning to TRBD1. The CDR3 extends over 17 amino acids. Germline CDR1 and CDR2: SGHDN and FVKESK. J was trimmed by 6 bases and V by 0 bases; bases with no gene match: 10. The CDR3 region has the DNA TGTGCCAGCAGCCAAGATATGGCGACAGGGGCACTAAACATTCAGTACTTC. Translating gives CASSQDMATGALNIQYF.

CDR3 sequence reads: CASSLYRAENTGELFF. The CDR3 nucleotides are TGTGCCAGCAGTTTATACAGGGCAGAGAACACCGGGGAGCTGTTTTTT. V is TRBV12-3 or TRBV12-4 and J is TRBJ2-2, with D perhaps TRBD1 (6 bases). The germline V and J ends were trimmed by 2 bases and 1 base, with 11 bases remaining between them. The CDR3 spans 16 residues.

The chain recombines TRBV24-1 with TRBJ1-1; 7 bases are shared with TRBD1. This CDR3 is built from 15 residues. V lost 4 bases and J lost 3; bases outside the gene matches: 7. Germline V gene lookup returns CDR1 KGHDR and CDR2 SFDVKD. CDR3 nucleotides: TGTGCCACCAGTGAGCGCAGGGGGTACGACACTGAAGCTTTCTTT. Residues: CATSERRGYDTEAFF.

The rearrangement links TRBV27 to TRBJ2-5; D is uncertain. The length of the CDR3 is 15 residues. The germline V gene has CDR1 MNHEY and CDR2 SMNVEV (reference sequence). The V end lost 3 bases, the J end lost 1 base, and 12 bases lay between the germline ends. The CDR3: CASSFRRHTQETQYF. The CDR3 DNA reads TGTGCCAGCAGTTTCCGGAGACATACCCAAGAGACCCAGTACTTC.

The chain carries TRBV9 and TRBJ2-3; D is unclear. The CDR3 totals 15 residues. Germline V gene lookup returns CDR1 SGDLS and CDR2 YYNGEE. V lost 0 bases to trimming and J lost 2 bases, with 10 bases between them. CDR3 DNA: TGTGCCAGCAGCGTAGGGGCGGCCAACACAGATACGCAGTATTTT. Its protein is CASSVGAANTDTQYF.

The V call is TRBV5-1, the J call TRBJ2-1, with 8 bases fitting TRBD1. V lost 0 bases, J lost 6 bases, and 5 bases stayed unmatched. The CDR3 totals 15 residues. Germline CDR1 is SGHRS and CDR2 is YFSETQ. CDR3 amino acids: CASSLGQGLGNEQFF. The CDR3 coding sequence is TGCGCCAGCAGCTTGGGACAGGGGCTAGGCAATGAGCAGTTCTTC.

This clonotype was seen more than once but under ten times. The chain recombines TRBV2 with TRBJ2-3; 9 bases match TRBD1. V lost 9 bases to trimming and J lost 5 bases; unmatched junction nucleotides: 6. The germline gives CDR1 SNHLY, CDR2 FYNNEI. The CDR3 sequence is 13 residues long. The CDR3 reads CARRDRAVDTQYF. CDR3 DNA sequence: TGTGCCAGACGGGACAGGGCTGTAGATACGCAGTATTTT.

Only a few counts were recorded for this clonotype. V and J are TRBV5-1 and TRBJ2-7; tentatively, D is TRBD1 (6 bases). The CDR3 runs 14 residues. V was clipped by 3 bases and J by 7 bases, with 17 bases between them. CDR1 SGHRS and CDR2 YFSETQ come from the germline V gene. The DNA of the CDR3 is TGCGCCAGCAGCTCCGCTACAGGGTCTCGAGAGCAGTACTTC. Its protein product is CASSSATGSREQYF.

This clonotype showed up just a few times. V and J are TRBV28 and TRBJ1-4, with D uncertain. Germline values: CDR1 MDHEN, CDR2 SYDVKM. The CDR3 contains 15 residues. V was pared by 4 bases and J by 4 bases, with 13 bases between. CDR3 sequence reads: CASSSARWGNEKLFF. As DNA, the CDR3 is TGTGCCAGCAGTTCGGCCCGGTGGGGTAATGAAAAACTGTTTTTT.

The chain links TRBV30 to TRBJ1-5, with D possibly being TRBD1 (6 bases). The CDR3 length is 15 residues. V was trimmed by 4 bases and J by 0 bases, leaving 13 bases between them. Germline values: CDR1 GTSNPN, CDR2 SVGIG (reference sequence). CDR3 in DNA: TGTGCCTGGAACTATGGACAGTATAGCAATCAGCCCCAGCATTTT. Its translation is CAWNYGQYSNQPQHF.

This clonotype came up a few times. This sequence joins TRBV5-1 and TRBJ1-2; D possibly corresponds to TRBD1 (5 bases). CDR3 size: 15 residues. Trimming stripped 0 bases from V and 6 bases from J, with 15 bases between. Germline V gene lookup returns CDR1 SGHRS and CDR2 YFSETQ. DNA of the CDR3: TGCGCCAGCAGCTTGGCGGCAGGGAACGTTGATGGCTACACCTTC. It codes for CASSLAAGNVDGYTF.

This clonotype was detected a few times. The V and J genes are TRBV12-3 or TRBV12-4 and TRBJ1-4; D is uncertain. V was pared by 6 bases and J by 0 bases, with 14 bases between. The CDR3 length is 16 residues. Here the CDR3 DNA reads TGTGCCAGCAGCCCAAGGTCCCCAGCAACTAATGAAAAACTGTTTTTT. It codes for CASSPRSPATNEKLFF.

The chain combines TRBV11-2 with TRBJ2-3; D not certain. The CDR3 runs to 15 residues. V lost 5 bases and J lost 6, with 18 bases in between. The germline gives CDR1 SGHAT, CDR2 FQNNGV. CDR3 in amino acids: CASSPRSSVRDTQYF. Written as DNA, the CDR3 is TGTGCCAGCAGCCCCCGTTCTTCGGTGCGGGATACGCAGTATTTT.

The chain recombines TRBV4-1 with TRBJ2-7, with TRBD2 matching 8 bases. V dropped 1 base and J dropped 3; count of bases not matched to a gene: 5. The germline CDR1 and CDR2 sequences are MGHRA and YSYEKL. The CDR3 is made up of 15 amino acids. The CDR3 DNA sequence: TGCGCCAGCAGCCAAGGCCTAGCGGGTGACTACGAGCAGTACTTC. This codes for CASSQGLAGDYEQYF.

CDR3 DNA: TGCGCCAGCAGCCAAGACACCGGGACAGCAACTAATGAAAAACTGTTTTTT. Protein: CASSQDTGTATNEKLFF. The V and J genes are TRBV4-3 and TRBJ1-4; TRBD1 matches at 7 bases. Trimming at V came to 0 bases and at J to 0 bases, leaving 4 bases not matched to a gene. The CDR3 extends over 17 amino acids. Germline-derived CDR1 and CDR2 are LGHNA and YSLEER.

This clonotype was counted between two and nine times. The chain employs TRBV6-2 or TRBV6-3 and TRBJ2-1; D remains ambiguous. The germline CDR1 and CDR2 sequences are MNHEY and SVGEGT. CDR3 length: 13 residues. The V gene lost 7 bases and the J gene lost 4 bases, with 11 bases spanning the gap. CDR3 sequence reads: CASTRRPYNEQFF. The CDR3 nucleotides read TGTGCCAGCACCAGGAGACCTTACAATGAGCAGTTCTTC.

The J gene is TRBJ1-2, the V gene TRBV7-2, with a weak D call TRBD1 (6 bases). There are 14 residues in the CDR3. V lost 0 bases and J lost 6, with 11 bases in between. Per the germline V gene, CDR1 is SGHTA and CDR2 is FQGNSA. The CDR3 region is CASSLARPGDGYTF. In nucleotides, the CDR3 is TGTGCCAGCAGCTTAGCCAGGCCAGGGGATGGCTACACCTTC.

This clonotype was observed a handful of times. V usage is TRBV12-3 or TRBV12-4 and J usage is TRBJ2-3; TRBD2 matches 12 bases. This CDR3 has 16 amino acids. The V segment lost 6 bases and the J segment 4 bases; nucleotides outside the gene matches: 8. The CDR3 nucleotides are TGTGCCAGCAGCCAACTAGCGGGGGGATTAGCAGATACGCAGTATTTT. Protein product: CASSQLAGGLADTQYF.

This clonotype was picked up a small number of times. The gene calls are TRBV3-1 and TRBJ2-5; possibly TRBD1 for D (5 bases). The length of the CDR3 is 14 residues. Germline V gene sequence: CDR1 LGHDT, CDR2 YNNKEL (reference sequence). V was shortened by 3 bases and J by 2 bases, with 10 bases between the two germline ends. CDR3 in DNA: TGTGCCAGCAGCCACGTTCGACAGCAAGAGACCCAGTACTTC. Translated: CASSHVRQQETQYF.

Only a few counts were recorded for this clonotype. CDR3 in DNA: TGTGCCAGCGCAGGACAAATGGTCACTGAAGCTTTCTTT. Its translation is CASAGQMVTEAFF. The chain carries TRBV6-2 or TRBV6-3 and TRBJ1-1, with D maybe TRBD1 (5 bases). This CDR3 contains 13 residues. Trimming removed 8 bases at V and 4 bases at J, with 14 bases between. Germline-derived CDR1 and CDR2 are MNHEY and SVGEGT.

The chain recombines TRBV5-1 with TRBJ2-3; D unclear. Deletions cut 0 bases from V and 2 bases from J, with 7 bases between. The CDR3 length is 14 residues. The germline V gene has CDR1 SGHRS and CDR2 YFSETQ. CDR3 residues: CASSLVGPTDTQYF. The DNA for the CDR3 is TGCGCCAGCAGCTTGGTCGGGCCCACAGATACGCAGTATTTT.

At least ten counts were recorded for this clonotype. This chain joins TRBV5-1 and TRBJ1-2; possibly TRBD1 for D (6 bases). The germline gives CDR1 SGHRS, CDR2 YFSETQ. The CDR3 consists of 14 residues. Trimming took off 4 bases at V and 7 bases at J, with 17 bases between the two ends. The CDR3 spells CASSVTSGGRGYTF. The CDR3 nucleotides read TGCGCCAGCAGCGTAACATCGGGGGGCCGTGGCTACACCTTC.

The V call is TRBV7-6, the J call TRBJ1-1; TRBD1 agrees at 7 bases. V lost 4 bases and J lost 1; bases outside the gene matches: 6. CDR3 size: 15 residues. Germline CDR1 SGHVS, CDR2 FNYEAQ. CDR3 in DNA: TGTGCCAGCAGCTCATCCGGGACAGAGAACACTGAAGCTTTCTTT. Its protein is CASSSSGTENTEAFF.

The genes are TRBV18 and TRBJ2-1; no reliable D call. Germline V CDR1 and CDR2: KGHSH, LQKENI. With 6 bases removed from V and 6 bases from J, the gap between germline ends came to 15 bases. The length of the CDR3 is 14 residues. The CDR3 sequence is CASSRDSKGNEQFF. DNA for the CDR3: TGTGCCAGCTCTCGCGATTCAAAGGGCAATGAGCAGTTCTTC.

The CDR3 reads CSVLSTSGGNYNEQFF. The DNA of the CDR3 is TGCAGCGTTCTATCAACTAGCGGGGGGAACTACAATGAGCAGTTCTTC. The chain employs TRBV29-1 and TRBJ2-1, with 12 bases identical to TRBD2. This CDR3 contains 16 residues. Germline V gene lookup returns CDR1 SQVTM and CDR2 ANQGSEA. V gave up 5 bases and J gave up 3 bases; unmatched junction bases: 8.

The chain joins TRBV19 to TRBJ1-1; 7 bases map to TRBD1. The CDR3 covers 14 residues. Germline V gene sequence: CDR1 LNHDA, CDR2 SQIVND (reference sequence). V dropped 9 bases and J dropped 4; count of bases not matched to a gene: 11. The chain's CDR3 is CASVNQGVVTEAFF. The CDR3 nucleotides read TGTGCCAGCGTTAACCAGGGGGTAGTCACTGAAGCTTTCTTT.